These T cell receptor beta chains were read from a single sample in a study of blood T cell repertoires in COVID-19. This table comes from immunoSEQ multiplex PCR, and its TCRdb copy is limited to in-frame clones, with some not included. The top ten hold 6% to 7% of the sample, which has fewer than 350,000 clones, roughly 85% seen once. Sample: PBMCs or T cells enriched from blood (not recorded which). These receptors were obtained from a woman between 40 and 55 years old who had recovered from COVID-19. The CDR3 runs from the conserved cysteine through the conserved F or W. A D gene is named only where the DNA matches it firmly. The size of a clone is reported for some rows only, either as once, few or many, or as a class for expanded clones.

j_call cdr3_length d_call v_call clone_size cdr3_nt cdr3_aa
TRBJ2-7 13 - TRBV30 once TGTGCCTGGAGTACCCAGACAGGAGGCGAGCAGTACTTC CAWSTQTGGEQYF
TRBJ1-4 17 - TRBV7-6 - TGTGCCAGCACCCTCGGGGAGGCTCGTTTATCCTCTATCGGACTGTTTTTT CASTLGEARLSSIGLFF
TRBJ1-2 17 TRBD1 TRBV19 - TGTGCCAGTAGTATAGATCCGGGACAGGGAAAAACCTATGGCTACACCTTC CASSIDPGQGKTYGYTF
TRBJ1-6 15 TRBD1 TRBV20-1 - TGCAGTGCTAGTCGACAGGGTTCTTATAATTCACCCCTCCACTTT CSASRQGSYNSPLHF
TRBJ1-1 15 - TRBV19 - TGTGCCAGTAGTACCCAACAGGGATACAACACTGAAGCTTTCTTT CASSTQQGYNTEAFF
TRBJ1-6 15 - TRBV18 - TGTGCCAGCTCACAGGACAGTCTAGCCAATTCACCCCTCCACTTT CASSQDSLANSPLHF
TRBJ2-1 16 TRBD2 TRBV14 - TGTGCCAGCAGCCCTGCACTAGCGGGAGTATCCAATGAGCAGTTCTTC CASSPALAGVSNEQFF
TRBJ1-3 18 TRBD1 TRBV5-1 once TGCGCCAGCAGCTTGACGCCGGGACAGGGATCTTCTGGAAACACCATATATTTT CASSLTPGQGSSGNTIYF
TRBJ1-4 15 - TRBV18 - TGTGCCAGCTCACCATTCGACAGGATAAATGAAAAACTGTTTTTT CASSPFDRINEKLFF
TRBJ1-3 14 - TRBV28 - TGTGCCACCTCTCGGAGGAGGGCTGGAAACACCATATATTTT CATSRRRAGNTIYF
TRBJ2-2 16 - TRBV5-1 - TGCGCCAGCTCGCTTACGCCGGGAGCGAACACCGGGGAGCTGTTTTTT CASSLTPGANTGELFF
TRBJ1-5 18 - TRBV20-1 - TGCAGTGCTAGTAGGCCGGGACTGGGGGAGTATAGCAATCAGCCCCAGCATTTT CSASRPGLGEYSNQPQHF
TRBJ2-7 12 - TRBV6-2/TRBV6-3 - TGTGCCAGCAGTTACTCGACAGGAGAGCAGTACTTC CASSYSTGEQYF
TRBJ2-7 15 TRBD2 TRBV29-1 - TGCAGCGTCCGAGGACTAGCGGGGAAAACCTACGAGCAGTACTTC CSVRGLAGKTYEQYF
TRBJ2-5 13 TRBD1 TRBV3-1/TRBV3-2 - TGTGCCAGCAGCCACACAGGGGAGGAGACCCAGTACTTC CASSHTGEETQYF
TRBJ1-1 17 - TRBV10-3 once TGTGCCATCAGTGAGAGGGGTGAACGAGGTGGTAACACTGAAGCTTTCTTT CAISERGERGGNTEAFF
TRBJ2-7 14 - TRBV6-5 - TGTGCCAGCAGTTACTCGCCAGGGTCCTACGAGCAGTACTTC CASSYSPGSYEQYF
TRBJ1-6 14 - TRBV11-3 - TGTGCCAGCAGCTTAGCAGGGGCTAATTCACCCCTCCACTTT CASSLAGANSPLHF
TRBJ2-3 16 TRBD2 TRBV9 - TGTGCCAGCAGCGTAACCGGGACTAGCGGCACAGATACGCAGTATTTT CASSVTGTSGTDTQYF
TRBJ1-3 15 - TRBV18 once TGTGCCAGCTCATTCGAACAGGGTATCGGAAACACCATATATTTT CASSFEQGIGNTIYF
TRBJ2-2 12 - TRBV24-1 - TGTGCCACCAGTGATGAGGCCGGGGAGCTGTTTTTT CATSDEAGELFF
TRBJ2-1 16 TRBD2 TRBV25-1 - TGTGCCAGCCAACATTCCCTAGCGGGAGTATCGAATGAGCAGTTCTTC CASQHSLAGVSNEQFF
TRBJ2-7 14 - TRBV7-2 - TGTGCCAGCAGCTTTCTACCGTCGTCGGGAGAGCAGTACTTC CASSFLPSSGEQYF
TRBJ1-3 14 - TRBV3-1/TRBV3-2 - TGTGCCAGCAGCTGGGACAACTCTGGAAACACCATATATTTT CASSWDNSGNTIYF
TRBJ2-1 15 TRBD2 TRBV9 - TGTGCCAGCAGCGTAGCGGCTAGCGGGAGTAATGAGCAGTTCTTC CASSVAASGSNEQFF
TRBJ1-1 12 TRBD1 TRBV28 - TGTGCCAGCAGTTTGGGACAGGGTAAAACTTTCTTT CASSLGQGKTFF
TRBJ2-5 15 - TRBV28 once TGTGCCAGCAGTTTTAACCGGGGATGGCTAGAGACCCAGTACTTC CASSFNRGWLETQYF
TRBJ1-4 15 - TRBV18 - TGTGCCAGCTCACCCCAGAGCGGGACTAATGAAAAACTGTTTTTT CASSPQSGTNEKLFF
TRBJ1-2 18 TRBD1 TRBV7-8 few TGTGCCAGCAGCTTAGCGCGTGGCCGGGACAGGGGGACGGATGGCTACACCTTC CASSLARGRDRGTDGYTF
TRBJ2-2 15 - TRBV9 - TGTGCCAGCATGCGGGACGGAAAGAACACCGGGGAGCTGTTTTTT CASMRDGKNTGELFF
TRBJ1-6 16 TRBD1 TRBV27 once TGTGCCAGCAGTTTGTTCAGACAGGGGACTAATTCACCCCTCCACTTT CASSLFRQGTNSPLHF
TRBJ2-7 16 TRBD2 TRBV5-1 - TGCGCCAGCAGCCCCAATGGGGGAGGGCCGGTGGGAGAGCAGTACTTC CASSPNGGGPVGEQYF
TRBJ1-5 15 TRBD1 TRBV28 - TGTGCCAGCAGCACGACAGGGGCAGGCAATCAGCCCCAGCATTTT CASSTTGAGNQPQHF
TRBJ2-3 15 TRBD2 TRBV28 - TGTGCCAGCAGTTTTGTAGGAGCGGGAGGAGGTACGCAGTATTTT CASSFVGAGGGTQYF
TRBJ2-5 19 TRBD2 TRBV7-8 - TGTGCCAGCAGCGCGGGACTAGCGGGAGGGCAGAGTTGGCGAGAGACCCAGTACTTC CASSAGLAGGQSWRETQYF
TRBJ2-2 14 - TRBV28 - TGTGCCGTCCCCCGGAGGGCCACCACCGGGGAGCTGTTTTTT CAVPRRATTGELFF
TRBJ2-2 15 TRBD1 TRBV29-1 few TGCAGCGTTGTTCTCCGGGACAGGGGTCCCGGGGAGCTGTTTTTT CSVVLRDRGPGELFF
TRBJ1-6 15 - TRBV4-1 - TGCGCCAGCAGCAGCGGTTTCTCCTATAATTCACCCCTCCACTTT CASSSGFSYNSPLHF
TRBJ2-5 16 TRBD2 TRBV10-3 - TGTGCCATCAGCCCCGACCGGGGGGGGGCAGGGAAGACCCAGTACTTC CAISPDRGGAGKTQYF
TRBJ2-7 14 - TRBV27 once TGTGCCAGCAGCACCTCGACAGGCTTCTACGAGCAGTACTTC CASSTSTGFYEQYF
TRBJ1-2 14 - TRBV19 few TGTGCCAGTAGTAGTTGGTCAGGAAACTATGGCTACACCTTC CASSSWSGNYGYTF
TRBJ1-5 13 - TRBV24-1 once TGTGCCACCAGTGATTTCCGGGGTCAGCCCCAGCATTTT CATSDFRGQPQHF
TRBJ2-3 17 TRBD2 TRBV5-4 - TGTGCCAGCAGCCAGACTAGCGGGGGGGGACTCACAGATACGCAGTATTTT CASSQTSGGGLTDTQYF
TRBJ2-1 13 - TRBV27 - TGTGCCAGCAGTTTATCGCGGGCCTATGAGCAGTTCTTC CASSLSRAYEQFF
TRBJ2-1 13 - TRBV19 - TGTGCCAGTAGTATAGGAGCGAATAATGAGCAGTTCTTC CASSIGANNEQFF
TRBJ1-3 14 - TRBV19 once TGTGCCAGTAGTATTGGTAGCTCTGGAAACACCATATATTTT CASSIGSSGNTIYF
TRBJ2-1 17 TRBD2 TRBV24-1 few TGTGCCACCAGTGACGCGACTAGCGGGAGAATTGGCAATGAGCAGTTCTTC CATSDATSGRIGNEQFF
TRBJ1-4 14 - TRBV7-2 - TGTGCCAGCAGCCCAGGGCGGACTAATGAAAAACTGTTTTTT CASSPGRTNEKLFF
TRBJ1-1 16 TRBD1 TRBV4-1 - TGCGCCAGCAGCCGAGGGGGGACAGGGGGGAACACTGAAGCTTTCTTT CASSRGGTGGNTEAFF